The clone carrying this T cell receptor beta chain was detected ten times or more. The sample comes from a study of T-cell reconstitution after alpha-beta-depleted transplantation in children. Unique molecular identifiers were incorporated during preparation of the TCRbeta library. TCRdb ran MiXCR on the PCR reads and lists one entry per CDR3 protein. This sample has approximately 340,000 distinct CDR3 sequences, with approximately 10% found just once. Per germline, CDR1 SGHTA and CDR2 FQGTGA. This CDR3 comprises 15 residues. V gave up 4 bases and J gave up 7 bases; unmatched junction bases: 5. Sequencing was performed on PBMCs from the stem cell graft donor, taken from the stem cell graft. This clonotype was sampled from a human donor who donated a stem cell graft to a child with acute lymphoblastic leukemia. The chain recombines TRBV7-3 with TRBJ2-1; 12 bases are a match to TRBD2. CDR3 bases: TGTGCCAGCAGCTCCGGGACTAGCGGGCCTAATGAGCAGTTCTTC. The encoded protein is CASSSGTSGPNEQFF.